A single sample is the source of the 10 T cell receptor beta chains below, sequenced in a study of blood T cell repertoires in COVID-19. The table came from immunoSEQ multiplex PCR; TCRdb's copy has only in-frame clones and leaves some out. The sample lists more than 80,000 clones, roughly two thirds seen once, with about 1% in the top ten. Sequencing was carried out using peripheral blood. The source is a human donor with acute or convalescent COVID-19. The donor label of this sample is uncertain.

This sequence joins TRBV2 and TRBJ1-3; D unresolved. Germline V gives CDR1 SNHLY, CDR2 FYNNEI. V lost 7 bases and J 0 bases, leaving 10 bases between the germline ends. This CDR3 contains 14 residues. In DNA form, the CDR3 reads TGTGCCAGCAAGGATCGGAGCTCTGGAAACACCATATATTTT. It encodes CASKDRSSGNTIYF. The full variable domain, rest sourced from reference TRBV2 and TRBJ1-3, is EPEVTQTPSHQVTQMGQEVILRCVPISNHLYFYWYRQILGQKVEFLVSFYNNEISEKSEIFDDQFSVERPDGSNFTLKIRSTKLEDSAMYFCASKDRSSGNTIYFGEGSWLTVV.

The chain links TRBV5-1 to TRBJ2-7, with 7 bases aligning to TRBD1. The CDR3 covers 13 residues. The J segment lost 1 base and the V segment lost 7 bases, leaving 5 bases of the junction unmatched. The germline V gene encodes CDR1 SGHRS and CDR2 YFSETQ. CDR3 sequence: CASGPGGSYEQYF. The CDR3 nucleotides read TGCGCCAGCGGACCAGGGGGATCCTACGAGCAGTACTTC.

This clone was seen many times. This CDR3 is also generated by other DNA sequences in the sample. The V and J genes are TRBV9 and TRBJ2-5; D possibly corresponds to TRBD1 (8 bases). The germline gives CDR1 SGDLS, CDR2 YYNGEE. The ends were cut back, 2 bases at V and 5 bases at J, with 13 bases in the middle. The CDR3 is 14 residues long. The CDR3 nucleotides are TGTGCCAGCAGCGTCGACAGGGGAGGGGAGACCCAGTACTTC. It specifies CASSVDRGGETQYF.

The chain employs TRBV15 and TRBJ2-6, with a weak D call TRBD1 (6 bases). The germline gives CDR1 LNHNV, CDR2 YYDKDF (reference sequence). Trimming shortened V by 3 bases and J by 0 bases, and 18 bases separated the two germline ends. This CDR3 contains 19 residues. In DNA, the CDR3 is TGTGCCACCAGCAGTAGAGGTTCGGGACACAGCTCTGGGGCCAACGTCCTGACTTTC. Amino acids: CATSSRGSGHSSGANVLTF.

The chain has TRBV3-1 (or the pseudogene TRBV3-2) and TRBJ1-5, with 7 bases lining up with TRBD1. The CDR3 extends over 15 amino acids. V dropped 0 bases and J dropped 5; count of bases not matched to a gene: 4. CDR1 is LGHDT and CDR2 is YNNKEL in the germline V gene (reference sequence). The CDR3 loop is CASSQDRGTDQPQHF. DNA of the CDR3: TGTGCCAGCAGCCAAGATCGGGGGACAGATCAGCCCCAGCATTTT.

This rearrangement joins TRBV30 to TRBJ1-3; D remains unclear. In germline, CDR1 is GTSNPN, CDR2 SVGIG (reference sequence). CDR3 size: 15 residues. Between the trimmed V and J ends, which lost 2 bases and 0 bases, there was a span of 11 bases. The CDR3 here is CAWSLSLGSGNTIYF. The CDR3 DNA is TGTGCCTGGAGTCTTAGTCTTGGCTCTGGAAACACCATATATTTT.

The genes are TRBV6-5 and TRBJ1-2; 12 positions agree with TRBD1. J was trimmed by 12 bases and V by 2 bases; bases with no gene match: 7. CDR3 length: 14 amino acids. The germline gives CDR1 MNHEY, CDR2 SVGAGI. The CDR3 region is CASSYTGQGAGDTF. In DNA form, the CDR3 reads TGTGCCAGCAGTTACACGGGACAGGGGGCTGGTGACACCTTC.

As DNA, the CDR3 is TGTGCCAGCAGTCCCCTGGACAGGGGATCGGGCACTGAAGCTTTCTTT. Translation: CASSPLDRGSGTEAFF. This chain uses TRBV27 with TRBJ1-1; the match to TRBD1 covers 9 bases. This CDR3 contains 16 residues. The junction had 11 bases not matched to a gene; V was cut back by 5 bases and J by 4 bases. Germline values: CDR1 MNHEY, CDR2 SMNVEV (reference sequence).

This chain connects TRBV27 to TRBJ1-6, with 7 bases that match TRBD1. The CDR3 loop spans 15 amino acids. The V and J ends lost 7 bases and 3 bases, in that order; junction bases with no gene match: 6. Germline values: CDR1 MNHEY, CDR2 SMNVEV (reference sequence). CDR3 residues: CASTLTGIYNSPLHF. DNA of the CDR3: TGTGCCAGCACTTTGACAGGGATCTATAATTCACCCCTCCACTTT.

The chain has TRBV19 and TRBJ1-6; unclear D gene. The CDR3 spans 16 residues. Germline V gene sequence: CDR1 LNHDA, CDR2 SQIVND (reference sequence). V was clipped by 4 bases and J by 6 bases, with 16 bases between them. The CDR3 coding sequence is TGTGCCAGTAGTACAAACGGGAATACACGTAATTCACCCCTCCACTTT. Protein: CASSTNGNTRNSPLHF.